Given below is one TCR beta chain in context. The data stem from a study of control samples from healthy donors and cancer patients. The V gene's germline CDR1 is SGDLS and CDR2 YYNGEE. This CDR3 is 13 amino acids long. The V end lost 2 bases, the J end lost 7 bases, and 11 bases lay between the germline ends. The protocol was immunoSEQ multiplex PCR, while the TCRdb copy is restricted to in-frame clones and leaves out a portion. This sample has approximately 150,000 clones; 96% occur once, and the top ten carry just over 1%. The genes are TRBV9 and TRBJ2-3; no definite D call. Sequencing input: blood. This TCR came from a woman in her 30s in good health. This CDR3 is CASSVYEVNTQYF. Here the CDR3 DNA reads TGTGCCAGCAGCGTTTATGAAGTGAATACGCAGTATTTT.